This T cell receptor beta chain comes out of a study of T cells in localized non-small cell lung cancer. Study conclusions and caveats: Because sequencing included only one region (of the tumor), heterogeneity remains possible.

Worth noting for this clone: The antigen remains undetermined.

The table came from immunoSEQ multiplex PCR; TCRdb's copy has only in-frame clones and leaves some out. Here the sample spans about 1,800 clones, approximately 27% being singletons. The V end was cut by 0 bases, the J end by 6 bases, with 24 bases between. Germline assignment: CDR1 SQVTM and CDR2 ANQGSEA. The CDR3 consists of 17 residues. This receptor was identified in a woman aged 35 to 70 with stage I lung adenocarcinoma. The sequencing used lung tumor tissue, collected before any cancer treatment. The V call is TRBV29-1, the J call TRBJ2-7; D is tentatively TRBD1 or TRBD2 (6 bases each). CDR3 protein: CSVEDPQRRGSSLEQYF. The CDR3 coding sequence is TGCAGCGTTGAAGATCCTCAACGGAGGGGGTCCTCACTCGAGCAGTACTTC.